The 23 T cell receptor beta chains reported below all come from one sample, sequenced in a study of read filtering for tumor transcriptome and immune sequencing. From 300 to 400 ng of RNA, a library with molecular barcoded alpha/delta and beta/gamma adaptors was made. One entry per CDR3 protein, called by TCRdb with MiXCR from the reads. Among over 25,000 distinct CDR3 sequences listed, approximately 15% were seen once. Sample: a population of CD138-negative cells sorted from bone marrow. The receptors come from a donor over 35 with multiple myeloma.

This clonotype occurred many times. The chain's CDR3 is CASSLGQGSSWASYEQYF. The CDR3 DNA is TGTGCCAGCTCACTGGGACAGGGGTCCTCCTGGGCCTCCTACGAGCAGTACTTC. The chain couples TRBV18 to TRBJ2-7; 10 bases map to TRBD1. CDR1 is KGHSH, CDR2 LQKENI, per germline. V trimming: 4 bases; J trimming: 0 bases; junction bases outside the gene matches: 12. The CDR3 is made up of 18 amino acids.

This rearrangement joins TRBV4-1 to TRBJ2-1, with no clear D. Trimming removed 1 base from V and 5 bases from J, with 9 bases in between. Per germline, CDR1 MGHRA and CDR2 YSYEKL. This CDR3 has 14 residues. The CDR3 nucleotides are TGCGCCAGCAGCCAAGTATCGAGTAACAATGAGCAGTTCTTC. Its protein product is CASSQVSSNNEQFF.

This clonotype showed up many times. J is TRBJ1-1 and V is TRBV12-3 or TRBV12-4; D is ambiguous. Trimming removed 3 bases from V and 1 base from J, with 3 bases in between. CDR3 length: 12 residues. This chain's CDR3 is CASSFGNTEAFF. CDR3 sequence (DNA): TGTGCCAGCAGTTTCGGGAACACTGAAGCTTTCTTT.

This clonotype was seen many times. The chain links TRBV30 to TRBJ1-1, with 8 bases identical to TRBD1. The germline V gene has CDR1 GTSNPN and CDR2 SVGIG (reference sequence). After removal of 0 bases from V and 5 bases from J, the junction contained 14 bases not matched to a gene. This CDR3 is 17 amino acids long. CDR3 DNA: TGTGCCTGGAGTGTATGGGGTCAGGGGGCTGGTCGGACTGAAGCTTTCTTT. Protein: CAWSVWGQGAGRTEAFF.

This clonotype was observed many times. The chain has TRBV20-1 and TRBJ2-1; possible D gene TRBD2, 7 bases. The CDR3 runs 15 residues. The germline V and J ends were trimmed by 0 bases and 2 bases, with 11 bases remaining between them. Germline assignment: CDR1 DFQATT and CDR2 SNEGSKA (reference sequence). The DNA for the CDR3 is TGCAGTGCTAGAGATGGGAGGGGGACCTACAATGAGCAGTTCTTC. This encodes CSARDGRGTYNEQFF.

This clonotype was seen a few times. It may be a read error: a sequence one base away is much more abundant. The genes are TRBV12-3 or TRBV12-4 and TRBJ2-7, with TRBD1 identical over 7 bases. The CDR3 is 13 residues long. The V and J ends lost 5 bases and 2 bases, in that order; junction bases with no gene match: 3. The CDR3: CASSPGGAYEQYF. Written as DNA, the CDR3 is TGTGCCAGCAGTCCAGGGGGTGCCTACGAGCAGTACTTC.

This clonotype was detected a few times. This chain uses TRBV12-3 or TRBV12-4 with TRBJ1-2; TRBD1 matches at 9 bases. This CDR3 region has 15 residues. The junction had 9 bases not matched to a gene; V was cut back by 3 bases and J by 7 bases. CDR3 region: CASSFSSGQGSGYTF. In nucleotides, the CDR3 is TGTGCCAGCAGTTTTTCGTCGGGACAGGGTTCTGGCTACACCTTC.

This clonotype appeared a few times. A much larger clone lies one base from this, so it may be a read error. The CDR3 region has the DNA TGTGCCAGCAGCTTAACTGGCAGCTCCTACAATGAGCGGTTCTTC. Its protein product is CASSLTGSSYNERFF. The J gene is TRBJ2-1, the V gene TRBV7-9; D is unclear. CDR3 size: 15 residues. Germline V gives CDR1 SEHNR, CDR2 FQNEAQ (reference sequence).

As concerns this clonotype: A much larger clone differs from this one at a single base, so this may be a read error. This is likely a read error, given that the CDR3 carries no conserved phenylalanine or tryptophan at its end. The chain carries TRBV28 and TRBJ2-3; D uncertain. The germline V and J ends were trimmed by 4 bases and 5 bases, with 7 bases remaining between them. CDR1 and CDR2 from the germline V gene are MDHEN and SYDVKM. The CDR3 has 12 residues. This CDR3 reads CASSSPEDTQYS. DNA for the CDR3: TGTGCCAGCAGTTCCCCGGAAGATACGCAGTATTCT.

Worth noting for this clonotype: A much more abundant neighbour one base away suggests this may be a read error. This chain uses TRBV6-1 with TRBJ1-1, with D perhaps TRBD1 (5 bases). This CDR3 spans 16 amino acids. Trimming removed 6 bases from V and 4 bases from J, with 21 bases in between. Germline V lookup: CDR1 MNHNS, CDR2 SASEGT. The DNA of the CDR3 is TGTGCCAGCAGATGGGACGGGGTTGGCTACCGCACTGAAGCTTTCTTT. Translation: CASRWDGVGYRTEAFF.

This clonotype came up many times. The V call is TRBV7-3, the J call TRBJ2-1; TRBD1 matches 7 bases. Losses at the gene ends were 5 bases for V and 0 bases for J; bases not matched to a gene: 4. Looked up from germline, CDR1 is SGHTA and CDR2 is FQGTGA. The CDR3 totals 15 residues. For the CDR3, the DNA is TGTGCCAGCAGCCTGGACAGGAGCTCCTACAATGAGCAGTTCTTC. It is translated as CASSLDRSSYNEQFF.

This clonotype has a count of ten or more. The J gene is TRBJ2-5, the V gene TRBV29-1, with TRBD2 matching over 10 bases. Germline loops: CDR1 SQVTM, CDR2 ANQGSEA. Germline trimming cut 5 bases from V and 5 bases from J; bases unmatched to any gene: 2. The CDR3 covers 12 residues. DNA for the CDR3: TGCAGCGTTCTAGCGGGAGCGGAGACCCAGTACTTC. This encodes CSVLAGAETQYF. Variable domain in full (rest from reference TRBV29-1 and TRBJ2-5): SAVISQKPSRDICQRGTSLTIQCQVDSQVTMMFWYRQQPGQSLTLIATANQGSEATYESGFVIDKFPISRPNLTFSTLTVSNMSPEDSSIYLCSVLAGAETQYFGPGTRLLVL.

This clonotype was seen ten or more times. V is TRBV5-1 and J is TRBJ2-3, with D maybe TRBD1 (6 bases). This CDR3 is built from 14 residues. The germline CDR1 and CDR2 sequences are SGHRS and YFSETQ. Trimming shortened V by 6 bases and J by 2 bases, and 13 bases separated the two germline ends. For the CDR3, the DNA is TGCGCCAGCACCATCCGGACAGTCACAGATACGCAGTATTTT. Amino acid sequence: CASTIRTVTDTQYF.

Many counts were recorded for this clonotype. The chain combines TRBV18 with TRBJ1-1; tentatively, D is TRBD1 (5 bases). V dropped 0 bases and J dropped 5 bases, with 10 bases sitting between them. The CDR3 covers 14 residues. Germline values: CDR1 KGHSH, CDR2 LQKENI. The CDR3, as DNA: TGTGCCAGCTCACCACCAGGGGTGGTTACTGAAGCTTTCTTT. Encoded protein: CASSPPGVVTEAFF.

This clonotype was counted at least ten times. The gene calls are TRBV5-1 and TRBJ2-1, with 10 bases aligning to TRBD2. Looked up from germline, CDR1 is SGHRS and CDR2 is YFSETQ. The V segment lost 3 bases and the J segment 7 bases; nucleotides outside the gene matches: 10. There are 16 residues in the CDR3. CDR3 nucleotides: TGCGCCAGCAGCTCCCCGGGACTAGCGCCCACGAATGAGCAGTTCTTC. Translated, it gives CASSSPGLAPTNEQFF.

This clonotype was seen repeatedly, ten times or more. J is TRBJ1-2 and V is TRBV6-5; a possible D gene is TRBD1 (6 bases). Looked up from germline, CDR1 is MNHEY and CDR2 is SVGAGI. The germline V and J ends were trimmed by 6 bases and 8 bases, with 16 bases remaining between them. The CDR3 has 13 amino acids. CDR3 sequence: CASRKQGLRGYTF. The CDR3 DNA sequence: TGTGCCAGCAGGAAACAGGGTCTCCGAGGCTACACCTTC.

This clonotype was counted at least ten times. The J gene is TRBJ1-4, the V gene TRBV7-2; TRBD1 aligns across 8 bases. The CDR3 loop spans 15 amino acids. V shed 4 bases, J shed 7 bases, and the junction held 8 bases outside the gene matches. Germline CDR1 reads SGHTA; CDR2 reads FQGNSA. CDR3 coding DNA: TGTGCCAGCAGCTCCCGGACAGGGAGATTTGAAAAACTGTTTTTT. This gives the protein CASSSRTGRFEKLFF.

This clonotype was observed many times. The gene calls are TRBV7-9 and TRBJ2-2, with no clear D. Germline CDR1 reads SEHNR; CDR2 reads FQNEAQ (reference sequence). This CDR3 is built from 13 residues. Between the trimmed V and J ends, which lost 2 bases and 3 bases, there was a span of 4 bases. The CDR3 region has the DNA TGTGCCAGCAGCTTAATGGACACCGGGGAGCTGTTTTTT. Translated: CASSLMDTGELFF.

This clonotype was recorded many times. The rearrangement links TRBV29-1 to TRBJ2-3; the D is unclear. V was pared by 1 base and J by 0 bases, with 11 bases between. Germline V lookup: CDR1 SQVTM, CDR2 ANQGSEA. This CDR3 spans 15 amino acids. Here the CDR3 reads CSVEVLQASTDTQYF. CDR3 in DNA: TGCAGCGTTGAAGTCCTGCAGGCCAGCACAGATACGCAGTATTTT.

This clonotype was counted a few times. This sequence may be a read error, since a much larger clone differs from it by one base. For the CDR3, the DNA is TGTGCCAGTAGTATAGAGGCCGGACAGAACACTGAAGCTTTCTTT. Its translation is CASSIEAGQNTEAFF. This chain joins TRBV19 and TRBJ1-1; TRBD1 is a possible D gene (5 bases). Trimming took 0 bases from V and 1 from J, leaving 9 bases between them. CDR1 is LNHDA and CDR2 is SQIVND in the germline V gene (reference sequence). The CDR3 has 15 amino acids.

This clonotype has ten or more counts. This chain links TRBV29-1 with TRBJ2-1; 15 bases are a match to TRBD2. The ends lost 5 bases at V and 9 bases at J; junction bases unmatched: 17. CDR3 length: 18 amino acids. Germline CDR1 reads SQVTM; CDR2 reads ANQGSEA. As DNA, the CDR3 is TGCAGCGTTCCCCACTGGACTAGCGGGAGGGCCGGGACGGTTGAGCAGTTCTTC. Amino acid sequence: CSVPHWTSGRAGTVEQFF.

Ten or more counts support this clonotype. The J gene is TRBJ2-1, the V gene TRBV24-1; 7 bases line up with TRBD2. This CDR3 region has 15 residues. Losses at the gene ends were 3 bases for V and 4 bases for J; bases not matched to a gene: 5. Germline lookup yields CDR1 KGHDR and CDR2 SFDVKD. CDR3 DNA sequence: TGTGCCACCAGTGATCGGTGGACTAGTTACAATGAGCAGTTCTTC. It is translated as CATSDRWTSYNEQFF.

In this sample, this clonotype turned up many times. This rearrangement joins TRBV19 to TRBJ2-2; 9 bases are shared with TRBD1. The CDR3 has 14 residues. Looked up from germline, CDR1 is LNHDA and CDR2 is SQIVND (reference sequence). The V segment lost 7 bases and the J segment 5 bases; nucleotides outside the gene matches: 5. CDR3 in DNA: TGTGCCAGTACGTGGGACAGGGTGACCGGGGAGCTGTTTTTT. Encoded protein: CASTWDRVTGELFF. Combining the CDR3 with reference TRBV19 and TRBJ2-2 gives the whole variable domain DGGITQSPKYLFRKEGQNVTLSCEQNLNHDAMYWYRQDPGQGLRLIYYSQIVNDFQKGDIAEGYSVSREKKESFPLTVTSAQKNPTAFYLCASTWDRVTGELFFGEGSRLTVL.